This T cell receptor beta chain was identified in a study of OX40 agonist ivuxolimab in advanced cancers. Study details: Intravenous ivuxolimab at 0.01 to 10 mg/kg was given to patients every 2 weeks.

The study, taken as a whole, reports: Also showing low normalized T-cell clonal expansion were some of the nonresponders. CD8+ T cells averaged more expanded clones than CD4+.

Some clones are missing from TCRdb's copy, which holds only in-frame ones; the method was immunoSEQ multiplex PCR. The data hold more than 15,000 clones, with around 80% observed a single time. On this clone: Its matching antigen is unknown. One end of the junction is discordant with germline, which a read error may explain.

CDR1 is MNHEY and CDR2 is SMNVEV in the germline V gene (reference sequence). The CDR3 runs to 15 residues. The sampling schedule covered blood at baseline, cycle 4 day 1, and cycle 7 day 1. V usage is TRBV27 and J usage is TRBJ2-7; possibly TRBD2 for D (7 bases). This TCR was sampled from an adult with an advanced solid tumor such as melanoma, head and neck, liver or kidney cancer. This sample comprised CD4+ or CD8+ T cells sorted from blood, obtained in a trial of the OX40 agonist ivuxolimab. CDR3 sequence: CASSLFGGRSSEQYF. The CDR3 DNA reads as TGTGCCAGCAGTTTATTCGGGGGGCGGTCCTCCGAGCAGTACTTC.